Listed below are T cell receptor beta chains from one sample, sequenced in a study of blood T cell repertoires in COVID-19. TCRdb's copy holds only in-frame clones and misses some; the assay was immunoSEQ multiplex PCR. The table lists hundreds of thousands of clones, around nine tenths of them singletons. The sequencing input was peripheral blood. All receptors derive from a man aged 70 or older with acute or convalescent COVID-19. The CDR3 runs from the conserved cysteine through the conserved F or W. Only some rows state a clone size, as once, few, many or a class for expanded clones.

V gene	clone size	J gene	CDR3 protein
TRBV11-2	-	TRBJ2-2	CASSFRGAGFTGELFF
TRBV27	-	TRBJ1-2	CASMRQGDFGYTF
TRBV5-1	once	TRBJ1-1	CASSLAPGNTEAFF
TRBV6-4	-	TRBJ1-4	CASSDSRGPGGFEKLFF
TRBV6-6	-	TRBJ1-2	CASTLGGSGYTF
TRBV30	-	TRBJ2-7	CAWSNGGAHEQYF
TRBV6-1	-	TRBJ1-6	CASSPGTASSPLHF
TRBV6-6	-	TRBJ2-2	CASRGGPGELFF
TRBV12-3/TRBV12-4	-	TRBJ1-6	CASSLYEGPILHF
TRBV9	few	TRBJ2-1	CASSVATGSRTSSRGGEQFF
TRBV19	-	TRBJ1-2	CASSPYSGGYTF
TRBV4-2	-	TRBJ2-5	CASSRSRGLETQYF
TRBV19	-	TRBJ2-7	CASSPGTGFYEQYF
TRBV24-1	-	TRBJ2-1	CATSDSTPTGTPNNEQFF
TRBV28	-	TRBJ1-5	CASSSGTGNQPQHF
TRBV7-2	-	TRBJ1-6	CASSLLSDRNSPLHF
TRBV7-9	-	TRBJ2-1	CASSLARETRSYNEQFF
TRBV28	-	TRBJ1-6	CAIQGGTSSPLHF
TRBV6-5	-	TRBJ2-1	CASSPTSGGANEQFF
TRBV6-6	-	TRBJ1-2	CASSQQGALAGYTF
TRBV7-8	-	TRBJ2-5	CASSSYTIQETQYF
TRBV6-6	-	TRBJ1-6	CASSYSAGQYNSPLHF
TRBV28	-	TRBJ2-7	CASSVISYEQYF
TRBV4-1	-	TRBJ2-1	CASSREGLAGVNEQFF
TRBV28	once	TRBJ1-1	CASSFSAGATFF
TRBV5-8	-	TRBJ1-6	CASSLFIWGGYNSPLHF
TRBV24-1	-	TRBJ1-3	CATSDSGLGNTIYF
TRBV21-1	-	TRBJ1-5	CASSKEPTDWSNQPQHF
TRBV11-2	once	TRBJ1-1	CASSLEGGQGARTEAFF
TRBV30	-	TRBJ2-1	CAWTPGQGMGEQFF
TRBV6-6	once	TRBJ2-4	CASSHRLRQGEGVAKNIQYF
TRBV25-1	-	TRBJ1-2	CASSIGGSRGYTF
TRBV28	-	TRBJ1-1	CASIGQGGGTEAFF
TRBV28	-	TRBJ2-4	CASSPSDRVGGIQYF
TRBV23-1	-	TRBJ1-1	CASSHPRAGGNTEAFF
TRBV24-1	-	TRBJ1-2	CATSDRQGTNYGYTF
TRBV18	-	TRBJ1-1	CASSPNQGTGNTEAFF
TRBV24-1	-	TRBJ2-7	CATSDSTGVGGEQYF
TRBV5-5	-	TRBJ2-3	CASSSSGGPRTDTQYF
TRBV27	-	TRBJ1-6	CASSSLSSPLHF
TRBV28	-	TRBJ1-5	CASRPVLNSNQPQHF
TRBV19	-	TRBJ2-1	CASSQDKNNEQFF
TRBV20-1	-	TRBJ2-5	CSARRETQYF
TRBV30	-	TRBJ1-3	CAWSILNSGNTIYF
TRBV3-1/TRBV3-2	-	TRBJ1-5	CASSQDRDQPQHF
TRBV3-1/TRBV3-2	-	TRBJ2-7	CASSEVRPDLYEQYF
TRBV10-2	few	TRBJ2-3	CASSSTSRTSGATDTQYF
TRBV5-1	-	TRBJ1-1	CASSFSVENTEAFF